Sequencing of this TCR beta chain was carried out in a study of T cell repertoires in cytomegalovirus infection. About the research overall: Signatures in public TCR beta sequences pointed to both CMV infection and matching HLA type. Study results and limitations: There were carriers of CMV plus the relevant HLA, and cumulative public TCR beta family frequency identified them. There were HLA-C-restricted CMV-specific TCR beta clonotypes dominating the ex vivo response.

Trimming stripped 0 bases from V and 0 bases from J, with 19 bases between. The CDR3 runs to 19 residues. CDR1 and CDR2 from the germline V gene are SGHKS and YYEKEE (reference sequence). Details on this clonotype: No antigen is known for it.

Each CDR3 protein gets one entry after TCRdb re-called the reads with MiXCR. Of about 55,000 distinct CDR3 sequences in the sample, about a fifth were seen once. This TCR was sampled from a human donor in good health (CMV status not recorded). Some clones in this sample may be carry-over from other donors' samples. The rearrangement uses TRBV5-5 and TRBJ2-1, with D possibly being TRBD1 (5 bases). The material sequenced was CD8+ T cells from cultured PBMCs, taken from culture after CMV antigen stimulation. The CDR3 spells CASSLGYPWGPSSYNEQFF. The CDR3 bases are TGTGCCAGCAGCTTGGGGTACCCCTGGGGCCCGAGCTCCTACAATGAGCAGTTCTTC.